This T cell receptor beta chain was sequenced during a study of Ad26.COV2.S vaccination and SARS-CoV-2 variants. Turning to the study itself: The study gave Ad26.COV2.S intramuscularly, once or twice 56 days apart.

Germline lookup yields CDR1 SGHTA and CDR2 FQGNSA. CDR3 length equals 16 residues. Trimming removed 1 base from V and 4 bases from J, with 16 bases in between. The treatment: about 20 received Ad26.COV2.S at low or high dose, single or two shots; a few received placebo; per-sample allocation not given. Day 63 following the first vaccine or placebo injection was when the samples were taken. TCRdb's table, derived via immunoSEQ multiplex PCR, lists solely in-frame clones and lacks some. The sample lists some 300,000 clones; about 86% were seen once. The chain has TRBV7-2 and TRBJ1-1; D uncertain. The clonotype comes from a person between 18 and 65 years old who received the Ad26.COV2.S COVID-19 vaccine or a placebo. The sample was peripheral blood, taken in a trial of Ad26.COV2.S vaccine versus placebo. The CDR3, as DNA: TGTGCCAGCAGCTTAGTTTCGGGTACGGCCGGCACTGAAGCTTTCTTT. Protein product: CASSLVSGTAGTEAFF. The full variable domain, with the rest looked up from reference TRBV7-2 and TRBJ1-1, is GAGVSQSPSNKVTEKGKDVELRCDPISGHTALYWYRQSLGQGLEFLIYFQGNSAPDKSGLPSDRFSAERTGGSVSTLTIQRTQQEDSAVYLCASSLVSGTAGTEAFFGQGTRLTVV.